This T cell receptor beta chain was sequenced for a study of beta chain features in type 1 diabetes. Germline V gene lookup returns CDR1 SGHRS and CDR2 YFSETQ. The junction had 3 bases not matched to a gene; V was cut back by 0 bases and J by 12 bases. The CDR3 has 12 residues. Reverse transcribing all isolated RNA meant expressed TCRB transcripts were sequenced. Only in-frame clones appear in the TCRdb table, and some are missing; sequencing was by immunoSEQ multiplex PCR. The sample shows 150,000 to 160,000 clones, 11% of them seen only once. This clone was counted a few times. Material: central memory CD4+ T cells from blood. This sequence originates from a man younger than 35 in good health. The rearrangement joins TRBV5-1 to TRBJ2-5; 9 positions agree with TRBD2. This chain's CDR3 is CASSLELAGKYF. CDR3 nucleotide sequence: TGCGCCAGCAGCTTGGAACTAGCGGGCAAGTACTTC.